This TCR beta chain was retrieved from a study of T cell repertoires in cytomegalovirus infection. Study observations and caveats: Ex vivo, HLA-C-restricted CMV-specific TCR beta clonotypes prevailed over the rest of the response. Cumulated frequencies of public TCR beta families served to identify carriers of CMV plus the relevant HLA.

This clonotype has at least ten counts. Its specificity is not known. TCRdb re-analysed the reads in MiXCR, keeping a single row per CDR3 protein. The table includes 450,000 to 650,000 distinct CDR3 sequences, about 26% detected once. The CDR3 runs to 15 residues. Trimming removed 1 base at V and 5 bases at J, with 14 bases between. The V gene's germline CDR1 is SGHTA and CDR2 FQGNSA. Sequencing was performed on PBMCs. This TCR was recovered from a human donor in good health (CMV status not recorded). Some clones in this sample may be carry-over from other donors' samples. J is TRBJ1-1 and V is TRBV7-2; a weak D match, TRBD1 (6 bases). The chain's CDR3 is CASSLGYRGATEAFF. CDR3 bases: TGTGCCAGCAGCTTAGGTTATCGGGGGGCGACTGAAGCTTTCTTT.